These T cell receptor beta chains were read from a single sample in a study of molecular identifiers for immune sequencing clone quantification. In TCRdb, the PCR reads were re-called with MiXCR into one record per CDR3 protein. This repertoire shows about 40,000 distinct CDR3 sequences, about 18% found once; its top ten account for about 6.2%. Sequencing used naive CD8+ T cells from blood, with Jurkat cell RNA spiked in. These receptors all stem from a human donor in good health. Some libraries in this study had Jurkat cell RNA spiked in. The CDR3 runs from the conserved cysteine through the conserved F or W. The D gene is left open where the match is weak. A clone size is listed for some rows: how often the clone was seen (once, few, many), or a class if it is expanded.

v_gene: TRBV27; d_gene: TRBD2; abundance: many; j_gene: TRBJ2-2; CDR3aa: CASSPLAGGWTGELFF; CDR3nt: TGTGCCAGCAGCCCCTTAGCGGGAGGGTGGACCGGGGAGCTGTTTTTT
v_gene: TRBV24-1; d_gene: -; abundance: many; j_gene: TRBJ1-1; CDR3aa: CATSDSGAEAFF; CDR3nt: TGTGCCACCAGTGATTCCGGGGCTGAAGCTTTCTTT
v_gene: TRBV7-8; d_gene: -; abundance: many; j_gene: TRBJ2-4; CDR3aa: CASSSPTAKNIQYF; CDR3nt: TGTGCCAGCAGCTCCCCTACGGCCAAAAACATTCAGTACTTC
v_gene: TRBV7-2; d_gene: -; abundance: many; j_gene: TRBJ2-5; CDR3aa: CASSLGTRQETQYF; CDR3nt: TGTGCCAGCAGCTTGGGGACTCGCCAAGAGACCCAGTACTTC
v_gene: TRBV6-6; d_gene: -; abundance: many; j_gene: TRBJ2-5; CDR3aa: CASSRLGTPGRDQETQYF; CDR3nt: TGTGCCAGCAGCCGACTCGGGACCCCGGGGCGGGACCAAGAGACCCAGTACTTC
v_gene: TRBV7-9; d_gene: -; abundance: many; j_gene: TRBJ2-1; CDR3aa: CASSSSLGSSYNEQFF; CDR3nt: TGTGCCAGCAGCTCTTCCTTGGGGAGCTCCTACAATGAGCAGTTCTTC
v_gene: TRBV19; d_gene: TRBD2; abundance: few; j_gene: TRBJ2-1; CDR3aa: CASSMGQGGNEQFF; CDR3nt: TGTGCCAGTAGTATGGGTCAGGGAGGGAATGAGCAGTTCTTC
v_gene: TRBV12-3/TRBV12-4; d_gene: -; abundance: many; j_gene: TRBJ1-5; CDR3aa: CASSATTGNQPQHF; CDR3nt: TGTGCCAGCAGTGCTACGACAGGTAATCAGCCCCAGCATTTT
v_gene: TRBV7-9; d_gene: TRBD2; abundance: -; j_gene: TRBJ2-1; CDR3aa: CASSSGLAIGEQFF; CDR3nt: TGTGCCAGCAGCTCGGGACTAGCGATCGGTGAGCAGTTCTTC
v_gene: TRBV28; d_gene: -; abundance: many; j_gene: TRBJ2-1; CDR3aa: CASSLPSLAFSGDNEQFF; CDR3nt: TGTGCCAGCAGTTTACCCTCTTTGGCGTTTTCTGGGGACAATGAGCAGTTCTTC
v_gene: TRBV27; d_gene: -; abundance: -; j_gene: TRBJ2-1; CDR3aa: CASGINVGSYNEQFF; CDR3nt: TGTGCCAGCGGAATTAATGTGGGCTCCTACAATGAGCAGTTCTTC
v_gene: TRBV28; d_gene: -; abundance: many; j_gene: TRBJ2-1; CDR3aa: CASTSEGFGLDEQFF; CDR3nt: TGTGCCAGCACCAGCGAAGGGTTCGGTTTGGATGAGCAGTTCTTC
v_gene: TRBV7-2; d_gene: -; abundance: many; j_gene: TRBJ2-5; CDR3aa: CASSLGTLLGETQYF; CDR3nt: TGTGCCAGCAGCTTAGGGACACTCTTGGGGGAGACCCAGTACTTC
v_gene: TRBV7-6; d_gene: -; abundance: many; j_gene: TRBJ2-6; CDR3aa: CASSLDGANVLTF; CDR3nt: TGTGCCAGCAGCTTAGATGGGGCCAACGTCCTGACTTTC
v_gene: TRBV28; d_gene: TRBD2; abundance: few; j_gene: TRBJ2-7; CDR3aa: CASSLTSGSYEQYF; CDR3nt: TGTGCCAGCAGTCTGACTAGCGGGAGTTACGAGCAGTACTTC
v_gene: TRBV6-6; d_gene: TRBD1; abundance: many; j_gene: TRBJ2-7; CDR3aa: CASSYPGQGYEQYF; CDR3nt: TGTGCCAGCAGTTACCCGGGACAGGGGTACGAGCAGTACTTC
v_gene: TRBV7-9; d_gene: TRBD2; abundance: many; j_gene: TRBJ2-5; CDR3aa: CAGTTQETQYF; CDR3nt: TGTGCTGGGACTACTCAAGAGACCCAGTACTTC
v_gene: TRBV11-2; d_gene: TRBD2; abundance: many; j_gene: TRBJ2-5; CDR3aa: CASSVSGSRETQYF; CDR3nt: TGTGCCAGCAGCGTGAGCGGGAGTAGAGAGACCCAGTACTTC
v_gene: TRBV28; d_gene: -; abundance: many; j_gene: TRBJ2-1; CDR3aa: CASSPRLAIYNEQFF; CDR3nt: TGTGCCAGCAGTCCAAGGCTAGCCATTTACAATGAGCAGTTCTTC
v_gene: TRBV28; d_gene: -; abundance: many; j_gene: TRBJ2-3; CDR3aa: CASSFRYTQYF; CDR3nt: TGTGCCAGCAGTTTTCGGTATACGCAGTATTTT
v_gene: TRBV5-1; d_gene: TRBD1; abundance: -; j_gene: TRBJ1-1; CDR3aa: CASSLDVGGLLTEAFF; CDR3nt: TGCGCCAGCAGCTTGGATGTAGGGGGCCTGCTCACTGAAGCTTTCTTT
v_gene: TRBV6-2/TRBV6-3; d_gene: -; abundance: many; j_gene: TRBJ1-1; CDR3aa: CASSYGRGTEAFF; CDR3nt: TGTGCCAGCAGTTACGGCAGGGGCACTGAAGCTTTCTTT
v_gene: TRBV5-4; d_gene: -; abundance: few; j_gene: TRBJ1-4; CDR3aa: CASSLGAATNEKLFF; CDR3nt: TGTGCCAGCAGCTTGGGCGCTGCAACTAATGAAAAACTGTTTTTT
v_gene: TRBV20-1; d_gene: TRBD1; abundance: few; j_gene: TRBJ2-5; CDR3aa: CSASESGLTGVETQYF; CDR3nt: TGCAGTGCTAGCGAGAGTGGACTTACAGGGGTAGAGACCCAGTACTTC
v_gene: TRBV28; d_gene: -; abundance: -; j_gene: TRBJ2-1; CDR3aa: CASSLFGLISYNEQFF; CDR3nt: TGTGCCAGCAGTTTATTCGGGTTAATCTCGTACAATGAGCAGTTCTTC
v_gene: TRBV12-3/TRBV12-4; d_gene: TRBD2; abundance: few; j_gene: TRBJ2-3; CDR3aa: CASRELAGVTDTQYF; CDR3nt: TGTGCCAGCAGGGAACTAGCGGGGGTCACAGATACGCAGTATTTT